Below, 13 T cell receptor beta chains from the same sample are listed, as sequenced in a study of blood T cell repertoires in COVID-19. Sequencing used immunoSEQ multiplex PCR; TCRdb keeps in-frame clones, though not all of them. This sample yields 270,000 or so clones, of which about 90% are seen a single time; approximately 4% belongs to the top ten. Sequences were obtained from PBMCs or T cells enriched from blood (not recorded which). The receptors come from a woman aged 30 to 39 with acute COVID-19.

The CDR3 protein is CASSLARQQFF. As DNA, the CDR3 is TGTGCCAGCAGCTTAGCGCGGCAGCAGTTCTTC. The chain joins TRBV7-2 to TRBJ2-1; no firm D call. The CDR3 runs 11 residues. Germline V gene sequence: CDR1 SGHTA, CDR2 FQGNSA. V was pared by 0 bases and J by 11 bases, with 5 bases between.

This chain uses TRBV4-1 with TRBJ2-7; TRBD1 aligns across 10 bases. The CDR3 spans 15 residues. Trimming cost V 1 base and J 7 bases; bases outside gene matches: 7. Germline assignment: CDR1 MGHRA and CDR2 YSYEKL. The DNA of the CDR3 is TGCGCCAGCAGCCAAGTCGGGACAGGGGTGGGGGAGCAGTACTTC. Protein: CASSQVGTGVGEQYF.

The J gene is TRBJ2-5, the V gene TRBV6-5, with D maybe TRBD1 (6 bases). Trimming stripped 2 bases from V and 4 bases from J, with 8 bases between. Germline V gene lookup returns CDR1 MNHEY and CDR2 SVGAGI. The length of the CDR3 is 13 residues. Here the CDR3 reads CASSYARGETQYF. CDR3 DNA sequence: TGTGCCAGCAGTTACGCCAGGGGAGAGACCCAGTACTTC.

The J gene is TRBJ2-1, the V gene TRBV9; 7 bases match TRBD2. Germline V CDR1 and CDR2: SGDLS, YYNGEE. The CDR3 extends over 16 amino acids. V lost 3 bases and J lost 0; bases outside the gene matches: 6. The CDR3 here is CASSAGAGSSYNEQFF. In DNA, the CDR3 is TGTGCCAGCAGCGCTGGAGCGGGGAGCTCCTACAATGAGCAGTTCTTC.

The V gene is TRBV11-2, the J gene TRBJ1-2, with 7 bases matching TRBD1. This CDR3 comprises 13 residues. After removal of 1 base from V and 8 bases from J, the junction contained 4 bases not matched to a gene. CDR1 is SGHAT, CDR2 FQNNGV, per germline. In DNA form, the CDR3 reads TGTGCCAGCAGCTTAGTGACAGGGCTAGGCTACACCTTC. Translation: CASSLVTGLGYTF.

This clone was seen more than once but under ten times. The V gene is TRBV6-4, the J gene TRBJ2-1, with 7 bases lining up with TRBD2. The CDR3 extends over 15 amino acids. Germline values: CDR1 MRHNA, CDR2 SNTAGT. Trimming at V came to 2 bases and at J to 7 bases, leaving 8 bases not matched to a gene. Here the CDR3 DNA reads TGTGCCAGCAGTGACCAGACTAGCAGGAGAAATGAGCAGTTCTTC. As protein: CASSDQTSRRNEQFF.

The V gene is TRBV6-5, the J gene TRBJ2-7; 9 nucleotides align to TRBD1. This CDR3 region has 13 residues. Germline V lookup: CDR1 MNHEY, CDR2 SVGAGI. After removal of 10 bases from V and 3 bases from J, the junction contained 7 bases not matched to a gene. The CDR3 coding sequence is TGTGCCATCGCCCGGGACAGGGTCTACGAGCAGTACTTC. It translates to CAIARDRVYEQYF.

The J gene is TRBJ1-6, the V gene TRBV6-2 or TRBV6-3, with 7 nucleotides matching TRBD1. The V segment lost 4 bases and the J segment 10 bases; nucleotides outside the gene matches: 10. Germline V gene sequence: CDR1 MNHEY, CDR2 SVGEGT. The CDR3 spans 15 residues. This chain's CDR3 is CASSSTQGQLSPLHF. CDR3 sequence (DNA): TGTGCCAGCAGTTCCACCCAGGGACAGTTGTCACCCCTCCACTTT.

The J gene is TRBJ1-6, the V gene TRBV2, with 7 positions matching TRBD1. Germline CDR1 SNHLY, CDR2 FYNNEI. The CDR3 is 13 amino acids. Germline trimming cut 8 bases from V and 9 bases from J; bases unmatched to any gene: 7. The CDR3 here is CASDETGSSPLHF. CDR3 in DNA: TGTGCCAGCGACGAGACAGGGAGTTCACCCCTCCACTTT.

The chain combines TRBV4-1 with TRBJ1-4, with 7 bases aligning to TRBD1. V was pared by 4 bases and J by 7 bases, with 3 bases of the junction left unmatched. Germline loops: CDR1 MGHRA, CDR2 YSYEKL. The CDR3 loop spans 13 amino acids. The CDR3 DNA reads as TGCGCCAGCAGCCGACAGGGCGGTGAAAAACTGTTTTTT. Its translation: CASSRQGGEKLFF.

The CDR3 loop reads CASSQDGQENGYTF. Written as DNA, the CDR3 is TGTGCCAGCAGCCAAGACGGACAGGAGAATGGCTACACCTTC. The V and J genes are TRBV3-1 (or the pseudogene TRBV3-2) and TRBJ1-2, with 7 nucleotides matching TRBD1. The V gene's germline CDR1 is LGHDT and CDR2 YNNKEL (reference sequence). The CDR3 is 14 amino acids. V lost 0 bases and J lost 6; bases outside the gene matches: 4.

The gene calls are TRBV7-2 and TRBJ1-3; D gene uncertain. This CDR3 comprises 15 residues. The germline V gene has CDR1 SGHTA and CDR2 FQGNSA. V gave up 5 bases and J gave up 0 bases, with 11 bases separating them. CDR3 loop: CASSKNGDSGNTIYF. In DNA form, the CDR3 reads TGTGCCAGCAGCAAAAACGGAGACTCTGGAAACACCATATATTTT.

The chain uses TRBV5-1 and TRBJ1-5; D possibly corresponds to TRBD1 (5 bases). Germline CDR1 is SGHRS and CDR2 is YFSETQ. V lost 0 bases and J 3 bases, leaving 10 bases between the germline ends. This CDR3 is built from 15 residues. CDR3 sequence reads: CASSLAPGNNQPQHF. The CDR3 region has the DNA TGCGCCAGCAGCTTGGCCCCAGGGAACAATCAGCCCCAGCATTTT.